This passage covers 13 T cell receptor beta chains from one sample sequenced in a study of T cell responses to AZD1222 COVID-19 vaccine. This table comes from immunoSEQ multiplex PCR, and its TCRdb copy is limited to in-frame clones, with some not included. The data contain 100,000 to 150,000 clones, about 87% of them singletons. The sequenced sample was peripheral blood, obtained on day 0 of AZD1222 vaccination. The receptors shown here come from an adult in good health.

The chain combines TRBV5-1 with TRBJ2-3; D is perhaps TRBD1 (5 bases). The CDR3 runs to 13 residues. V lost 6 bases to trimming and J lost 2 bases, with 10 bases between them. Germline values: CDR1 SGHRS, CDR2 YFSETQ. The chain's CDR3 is CASKQGNTDTQYF. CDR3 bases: TGCGCCAGCAAGCAGGGTAACACAGATACGCAGTATTTT.

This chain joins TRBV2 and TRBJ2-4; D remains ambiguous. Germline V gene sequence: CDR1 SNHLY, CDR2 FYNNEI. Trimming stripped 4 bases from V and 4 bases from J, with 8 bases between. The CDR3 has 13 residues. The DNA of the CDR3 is TGTGCCAGCAGTGCGGACGGGAAAAACATTCAGTACTTC. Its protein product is CASSADGKNIQYF.

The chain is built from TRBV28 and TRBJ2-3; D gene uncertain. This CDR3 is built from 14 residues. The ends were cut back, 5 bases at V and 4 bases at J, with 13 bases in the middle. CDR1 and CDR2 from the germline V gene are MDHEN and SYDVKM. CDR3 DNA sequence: TGTGCCAGCAGTACCGGGCCGGCCGCAGATACGCAGTATTTT. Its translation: CASSTGPAADTQYF.

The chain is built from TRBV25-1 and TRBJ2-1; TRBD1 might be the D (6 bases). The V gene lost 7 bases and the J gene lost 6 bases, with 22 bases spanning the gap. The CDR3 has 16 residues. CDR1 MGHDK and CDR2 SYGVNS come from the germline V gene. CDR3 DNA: TGTGCCAGCATCTCATCCGACAGGAGCGGTGGCAATGAGCAGTTCTTC. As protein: CASISSDRSGGNEQFF.

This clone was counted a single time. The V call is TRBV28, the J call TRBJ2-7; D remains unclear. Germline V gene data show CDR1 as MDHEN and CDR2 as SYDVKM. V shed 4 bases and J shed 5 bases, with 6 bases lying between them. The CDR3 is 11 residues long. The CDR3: CASSSLDEQYF. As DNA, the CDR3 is TGTGCCAGCAGTTCCCTCGACGAGCAGTACTTC.

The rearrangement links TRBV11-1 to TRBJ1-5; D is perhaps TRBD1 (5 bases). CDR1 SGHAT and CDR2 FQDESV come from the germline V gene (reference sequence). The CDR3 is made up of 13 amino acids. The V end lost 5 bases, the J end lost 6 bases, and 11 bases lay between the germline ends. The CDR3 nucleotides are TGTGCCAGCAGCACGGATCAGGGTCAGCCCCAGCATTTT. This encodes CASSTDQGQPQHF.

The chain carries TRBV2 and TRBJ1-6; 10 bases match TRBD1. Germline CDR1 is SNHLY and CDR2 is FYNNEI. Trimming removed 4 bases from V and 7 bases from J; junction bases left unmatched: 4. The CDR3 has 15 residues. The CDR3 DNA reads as TGTGCCAGCAGTGGTCGGACAGGGGGGAATTCACCCCTCCACTTT. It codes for CASSGRTGGNSPLHF. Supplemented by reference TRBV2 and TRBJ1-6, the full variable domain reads EPEVTQTPSHQVTQMGQEVILRCVPISNHLYFYWYRQILGQKVEFLVSFYNNEISEKSEIFDDQFSVERPDGSNFTLKIRSTKLEDSAMYFCASSGRTGGNSPLHFGNGTRLTVT.

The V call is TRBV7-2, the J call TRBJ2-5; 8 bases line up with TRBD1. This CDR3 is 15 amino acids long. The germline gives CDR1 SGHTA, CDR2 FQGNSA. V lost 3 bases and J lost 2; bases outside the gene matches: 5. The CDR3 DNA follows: TGTGCCAGCAGCTTGCGCCGGGACAGGCAAGAGACCCAGTACTTC. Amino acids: CASSLRRDRQETQYF.

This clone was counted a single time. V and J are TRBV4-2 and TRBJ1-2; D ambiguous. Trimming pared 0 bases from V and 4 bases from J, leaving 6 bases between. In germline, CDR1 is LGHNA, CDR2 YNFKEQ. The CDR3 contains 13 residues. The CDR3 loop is CASSQDISYGYTF. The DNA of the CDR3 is TGTGCCAGCAGCCAAGATATCAGCTATGGCTACACCTTC.

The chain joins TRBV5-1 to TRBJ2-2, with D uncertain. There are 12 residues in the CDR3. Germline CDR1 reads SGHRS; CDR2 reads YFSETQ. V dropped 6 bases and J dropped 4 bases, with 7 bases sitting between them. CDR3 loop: CASKTATGELFF. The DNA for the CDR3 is TGCGCCAGCAAAACAGCCACCGGGGAGCTGTTTTTT.

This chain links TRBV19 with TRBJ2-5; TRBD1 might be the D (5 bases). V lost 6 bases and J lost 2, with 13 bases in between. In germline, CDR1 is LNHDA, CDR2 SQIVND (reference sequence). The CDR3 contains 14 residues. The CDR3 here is CASSPQTVQETQYF. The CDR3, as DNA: TGTGCCAGTAGCCCACAGACAGTACAAGAGACCCAGTACTTC.

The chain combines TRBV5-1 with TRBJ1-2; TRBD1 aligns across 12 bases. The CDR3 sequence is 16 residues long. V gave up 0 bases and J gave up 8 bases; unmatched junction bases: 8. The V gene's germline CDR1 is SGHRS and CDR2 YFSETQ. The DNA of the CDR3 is TGCGCCAGCAGCTTGGTAGGGACAGGGGGCGCAGGAGGCTACACCTTC. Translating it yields CASSLVGTGGAGGYTF. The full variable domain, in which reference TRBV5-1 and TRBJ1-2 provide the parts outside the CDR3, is KAGVTQTPRYLIKTRGQQVTLSCSPISGHRSVSWYQQTPGQGLQFLFEYFSETQRNKGNFPGRFSGRQFSNSRSEMNVSTLELGDSALYLCASSLVGTGGAGGYTFGSGTRLTVV.

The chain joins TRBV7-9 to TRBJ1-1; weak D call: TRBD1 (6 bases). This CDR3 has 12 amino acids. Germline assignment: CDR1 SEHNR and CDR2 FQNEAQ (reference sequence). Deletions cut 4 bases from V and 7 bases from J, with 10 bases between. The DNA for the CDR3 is TGTGCCAGCAGCTCTCAGGGGATTGAAGCTTTCTTT. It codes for CASSSQGIEAFF.